This T cell receptor (beta chain) emerged from a study of CXCR3-negative and CXCR3-positive naive CD8 T cells (dated by TCRdb to between 2017 and 2020). In terms of the full investigation: In total, some 130 million TRB reads were obtained, or roughly 1.5 +/- 0.3 million reads per library. Diversity and physicochemical repertoire analyses covered over 10 donors pooled from two independent experiments. Naive subsets from a handful of donors and memory cells from 3 donors were included in the TRBV-TRBJ cluster analysis. Broad study findings and their caveats: Because CXCR3 expression was partially decreased after cryopreservation, freshly isolated PBMCs were used for most assays. Because surface CD5, which is linked to self-reactivity in mice, was comparable between the naive subsets, TCR interaction strength was also inferred from the physicochemical properties of TRB CDR3s. Both naive subsets had comparably high repertoire diversity, while memory CD8+ T cells had much lower repertoire diversity. Compared with CXCR3-negative naive cells, CXCR3-positive naive cells had TRB CDR3s with higher hydrophobicity (lower Kidera factor 4), lower energy, and higher strength and volume indices. TRBV-TRBJ usage was similar between naive CXCR3-negative and CXCR3-positive cells from the same donor, while memory cells showed distinct patterns.

There are 12 amino acids in the CDR3, from cysteine to phenylalanine inclusive. No nucleotide data were recorded. The CDR1 and CDR2 encoded by the germline V gene (reference sequence) are SGHNT and YYREEE. Each CD8+ T cell subset was flow-sorted in triplicate, with some 300,000 cells per subset placed directly into RLT lysis buffer. Naive CD8+ T cells were defined stringently as CD45RO-CCR7+CD27+CD95- to exclude memory contaminants. Using standard density gradient centrifugation, peripheral blood mononuclear cells were isolated from buffy coats. A FACSAria III was used to flow-sort naive CD8+ T cells into CXCR3-negative and CXCR3-positive populations. An RNeasy Mini Kit was used to extract total RNA from the sorted cells. Reads for this sample came from a NextSeq 550. The Human TCR Profiling Kit (MiLaboratory) was used to prepare UMI-labeled 5' RACE TRB cDNA libraries. The full amount of extracted RNA was used for cDNA synthesis, and the full amount of resulting cDNA was used for PCR amplification. Libraries were prepared in parallel with an identical number of PCR cycles. The study's processing was this. MIGEC and MiXCR extracted about 50,000 +/- 10,000 unique UMI-labeled TRB cDNA molecules per library, requiring at least two reads per UMI. On average, roughly 40,000 +/- 10,000 functional in-frame TRB CDR3 nucleotide clonotypes lacking stop codons were found per library. After downsampling to 5000 UMI-labeled TRB molecules per sample, diversity metrics, including normalized Shannon-Wiener and Chao1, were computed in VDJtools. VDJtools was used to calculate clonotype-size-weighted physicochemical properties of the central five CDR3 residues, namely interaction energy, strength, volume and Kidera factor 4. TCRdb reprocessed the reads; each CDR3 protein sequence makes one entry, and DNA is unavailable. The V and J calls here are based on TCRdb, not the publication. The data table for this sample lists about 98,000 distinct CDR3 sequences. Together, the top ten hold about 1% of the sample.

With respect to this clonotype: Its specific antigen is unknown.

Recombination joined TRBV5-4 with TRBJ1-2; lacking DNA, the TRBD1 call made by TCRdb goes unchecked. The sample was naive CXCR3+ CD8+ T cells from blood. The label giving this sample's cell subset or site can be read as: CD45RO-CCR7+CD27+CD95- naive CD8+ T cells expressing CXCR3 (TNR3+). The sequence was obtained from a human donor in good health. Some clones in this sample may be carry-over from other donors' samples. The CDR3 amino acid sequence is: CASSSDAGGYTF.